The 4 T cell receptor beta chains reported below all come from one sample, sequenced in a study of control samples from healthy donors and cancer patients. The data were produced by immunoSEQ multiplex PCR, yet TCRdb's version contains in-frame clones alone and is incomplete. Found here are 35,000 to 40,000 clones, over 70% of them singletons; the top ten hold roughly a fifth. Material for sequencing was PBMCs. Receptors originate from a woman in her fifties or sixties with lung cancer.

This sequence joins TRBV3-1 (or the pseudogene TRBV3-2) and TRBJ2-3; 7 bases are a match to TRBD2. Germline V gives CDR1 LGHDT, CDR2 YNNKEL (reference sequence). Trimming took 4 bases from V and 5 from J; bases not matched to a gene: 12. CDR3 length: 16 amino acids. The CDR3 reads CASSPPRTGGEDTQYF. DNA of the CDR3: TGTGCCAGCAGCCCGCCGAGAACGGGAGGTGAAGATACGCAGTATTTT.

In its sample, this clone was seen once. V usage is TRBV7-8 and J usage is TRBJ1-1, with 9 nucleotides matching TRBD1. V gave up 4 bases and J gave up 0 bases; unmatched junction bases: 6. This CDR3 has 16 amino acids. From germline, CDR1 is SGHVS and CDR2 FQNEAQ. CDR3 region: CASSSHRGRLNTEAFF. As DNA, the CDR3 is TGTGCCAGCAGCTCACACAGGGGGCGTTTGAACACTGAAGCTTTCTTT.

Concerning this clone itself: A read error may produce the germline difference seen at one junction end. The chain uses TRBV19 and TRBJ1-5; D is undetermined. The CDR3 length is 12 residues. Germline CDR1 is LNHDA and CDR2 is SQIVND (reference sequence). The CDR3 sequence is CASSGPQSAPAF. For the CDR3, the DNA is TGTGCCAGTAGCGGCCCCCAATCAGCCCCAGCATTT.

The chain combines TRBV4-2 with TRBJ2-2; 8 nucleotides agree with TRBD1. V dropped 0 bases and J dropped 3; count of bases not matched to a gene: 3. CDR1 LGHNA and CDR2 YNFKEQ come from the germline V gene. The CDR3 extends over 16 amino acids. CDR3 bases: TGTGCCAGCAGCCAAGATCGGGACAGGTACACCGGGGAGCTGTTTTTT. Translating gives CASSQDRDRYTGELFF.